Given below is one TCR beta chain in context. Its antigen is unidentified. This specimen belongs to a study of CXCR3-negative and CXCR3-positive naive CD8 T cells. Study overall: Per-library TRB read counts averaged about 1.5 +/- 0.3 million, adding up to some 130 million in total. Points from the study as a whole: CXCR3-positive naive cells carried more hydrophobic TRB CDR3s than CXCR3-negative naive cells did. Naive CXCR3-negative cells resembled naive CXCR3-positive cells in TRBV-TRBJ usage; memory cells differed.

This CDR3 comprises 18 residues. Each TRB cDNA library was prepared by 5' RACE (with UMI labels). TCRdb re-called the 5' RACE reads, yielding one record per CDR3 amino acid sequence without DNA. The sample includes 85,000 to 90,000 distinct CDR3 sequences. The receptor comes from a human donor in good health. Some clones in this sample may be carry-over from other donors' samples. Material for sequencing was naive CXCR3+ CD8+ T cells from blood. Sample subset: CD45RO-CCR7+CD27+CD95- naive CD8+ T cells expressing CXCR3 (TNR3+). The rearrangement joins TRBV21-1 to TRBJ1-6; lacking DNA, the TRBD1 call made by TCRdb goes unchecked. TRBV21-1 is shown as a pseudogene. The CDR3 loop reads CASSKKSPGQGVVTPLHF.